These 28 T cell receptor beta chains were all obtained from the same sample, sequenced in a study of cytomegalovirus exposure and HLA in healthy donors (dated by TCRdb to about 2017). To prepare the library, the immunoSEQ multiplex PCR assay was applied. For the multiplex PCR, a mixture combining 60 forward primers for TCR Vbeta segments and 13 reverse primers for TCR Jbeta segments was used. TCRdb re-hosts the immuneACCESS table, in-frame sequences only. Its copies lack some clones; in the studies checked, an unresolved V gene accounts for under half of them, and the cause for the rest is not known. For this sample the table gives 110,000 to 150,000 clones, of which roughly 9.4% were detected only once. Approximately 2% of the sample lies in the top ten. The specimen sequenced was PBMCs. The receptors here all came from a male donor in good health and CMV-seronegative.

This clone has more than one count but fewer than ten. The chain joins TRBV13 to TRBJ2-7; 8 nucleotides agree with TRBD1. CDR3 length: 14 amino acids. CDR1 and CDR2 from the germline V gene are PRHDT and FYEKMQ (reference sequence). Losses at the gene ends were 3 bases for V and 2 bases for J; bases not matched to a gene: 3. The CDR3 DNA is TGTGCCAGCAGCTTCCTGGACAGGGCCTACGAGCAGTACTTC. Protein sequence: CASSFLDRAYEQYF. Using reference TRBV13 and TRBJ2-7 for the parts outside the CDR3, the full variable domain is AAGVIQSPRHLIKEKRETATLKCYPIPRHDTVYWYQQGPGQDPQFLISFYEKMQSDKGSIPDRFSAQQFSDYHSELNMSSLELGDSALYFCASSFLDRAYEQYFGPGTRLTVT.

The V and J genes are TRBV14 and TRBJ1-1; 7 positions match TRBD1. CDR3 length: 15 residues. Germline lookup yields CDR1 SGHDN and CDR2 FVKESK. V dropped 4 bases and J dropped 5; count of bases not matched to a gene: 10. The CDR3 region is CASSRNDRAKTEAFF. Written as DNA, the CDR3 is TGTGCCAGCAGCCGAAACGACAGGGCTAAAACTGAAGCTTTCTTT.

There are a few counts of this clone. CDR3 amino acids: CASSLDRAGGQPQHF. The CDR3 region has the DNA TGCGCCAGCAGCTTGGACAGGGCCGGCGGTCAGCCCCAGCATTTT. V gene TRBV5-1 combines with J gene TRBJ1-5, with D perhaps matching TRBD1 (6 bases). Trimming stripped 0 bases from V and 6 bases from J, with 13 bases between. In germline, CDR1 is SGHRS, CDR2 YFSETQ. The CDR3 runs 15 residues.

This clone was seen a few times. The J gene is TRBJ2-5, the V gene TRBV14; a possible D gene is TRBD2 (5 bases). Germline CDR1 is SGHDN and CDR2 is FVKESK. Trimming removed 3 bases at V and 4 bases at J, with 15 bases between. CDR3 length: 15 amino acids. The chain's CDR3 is CASSQGVFGRETQYF. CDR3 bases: TGTGCCAGCAGCCAGGGAGTCTTCGGTCGAGAGACCCAGTACTTC.

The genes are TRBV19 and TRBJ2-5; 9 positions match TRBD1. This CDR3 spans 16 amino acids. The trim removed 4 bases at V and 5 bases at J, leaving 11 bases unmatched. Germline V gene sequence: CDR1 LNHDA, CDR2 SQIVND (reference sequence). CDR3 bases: TGTGCCAGTAGTACCAGGACAGGGGCAGGATCCGAGACCCAGTACTTC. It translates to CASSTRTGAGSETQYF.

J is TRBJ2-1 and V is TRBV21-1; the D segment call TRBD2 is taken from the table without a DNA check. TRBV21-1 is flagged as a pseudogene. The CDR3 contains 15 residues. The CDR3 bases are TGTGCCAGCATCATACCGGGACTCACTTACAATGAGCAGTTCTTC. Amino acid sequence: CASIIPGLTYNEQFF.

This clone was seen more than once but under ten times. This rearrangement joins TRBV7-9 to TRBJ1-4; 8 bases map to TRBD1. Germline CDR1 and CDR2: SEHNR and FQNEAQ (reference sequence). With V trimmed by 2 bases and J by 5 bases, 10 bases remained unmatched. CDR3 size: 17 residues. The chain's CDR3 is CASSLKGQGAVNEKLFF. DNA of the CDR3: TGTGCCAGCAGCTTAAAGGGCCAGGGGGCCGTAAATGAAAAACTGTTTTTT.

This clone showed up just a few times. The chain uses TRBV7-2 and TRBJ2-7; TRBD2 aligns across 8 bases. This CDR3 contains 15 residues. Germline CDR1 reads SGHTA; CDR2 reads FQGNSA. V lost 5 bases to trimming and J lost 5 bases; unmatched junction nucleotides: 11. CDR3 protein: CASSLLGTSEHEQYF. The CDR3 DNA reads TGTGCCAGCAGCCTCCTGGGGACTAGTGAACACGAGCAGTACTTC. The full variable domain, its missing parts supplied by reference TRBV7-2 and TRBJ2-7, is GAGVSQSPSNKVTEKGKDVELRCDPISGHTALYWYRQSLGQGLEFLIYFQGNSAPDKSGLPSDRFSAERTGGSVSTLTIQRTQQEDSAVYLCASSLLGTSEHEQYFGPGTRLTVT.

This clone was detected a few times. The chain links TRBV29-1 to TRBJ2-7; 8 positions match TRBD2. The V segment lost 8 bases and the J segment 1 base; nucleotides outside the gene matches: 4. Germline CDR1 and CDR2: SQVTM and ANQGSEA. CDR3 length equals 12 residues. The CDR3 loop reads CSRGRLSYEQYF. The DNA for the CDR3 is TGCAGCCGCGGGAGGCTGTCCTACGAGCAGTACTTC.

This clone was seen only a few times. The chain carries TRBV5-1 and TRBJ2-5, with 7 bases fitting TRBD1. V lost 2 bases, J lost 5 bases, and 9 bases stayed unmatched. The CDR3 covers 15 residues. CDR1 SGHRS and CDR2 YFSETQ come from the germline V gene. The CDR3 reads CASSFGDSVGETQYF. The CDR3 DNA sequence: TGCGCCAGCAGCTTCGGGGACAGCGTAGGGGAGACCCAGTACTTC.

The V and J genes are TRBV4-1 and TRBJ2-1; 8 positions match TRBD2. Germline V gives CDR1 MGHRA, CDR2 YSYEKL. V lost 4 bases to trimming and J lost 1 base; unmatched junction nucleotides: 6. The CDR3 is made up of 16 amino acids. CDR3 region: CASSPFGGGSYNEQFF. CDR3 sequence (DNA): TGCGCCAGCAGCCCTTTCGGGGGGGGGTCCTACAATGAGCAGTTCTTC.

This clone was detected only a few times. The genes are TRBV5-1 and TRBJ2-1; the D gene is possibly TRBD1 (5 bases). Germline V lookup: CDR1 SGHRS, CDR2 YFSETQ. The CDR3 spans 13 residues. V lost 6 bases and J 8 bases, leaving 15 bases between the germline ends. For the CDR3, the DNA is TGCGCCAGCACTTGGGGCGGTCAGGATGAGCAGTTCTTC. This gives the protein CASTWGGQDEQFF.

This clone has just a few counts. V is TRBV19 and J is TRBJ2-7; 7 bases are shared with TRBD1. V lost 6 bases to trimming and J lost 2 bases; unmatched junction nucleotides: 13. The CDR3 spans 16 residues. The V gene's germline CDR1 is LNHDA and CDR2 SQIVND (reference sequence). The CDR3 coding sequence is TGTGCCAGTAGCCCCGGATTCGGGACAGCCACCTACGAGCAGTACTTC. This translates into CASSPGFGTATYEQYF.

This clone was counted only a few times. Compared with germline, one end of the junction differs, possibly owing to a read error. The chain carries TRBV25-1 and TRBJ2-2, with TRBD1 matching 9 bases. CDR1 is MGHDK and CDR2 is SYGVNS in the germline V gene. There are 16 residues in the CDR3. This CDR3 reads CASSEGGTGNTGELFF. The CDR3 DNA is TGTGCCAGCAGTGAGGGCGGGACAGGGAACACTGGGGAGCTGTTTTTT.

The DNA of the CDR3 is TGTGCCTGGAGTACTCGGAGGACGGGGAATGAAAAACTGTTTTTT. This codes for CAWSTRRTGNEKLFF. The chain joins TRBV30 to TRBJ1-4; D uncertain. This CDR3 spans 15 amino acids. V was clipped by 2 bases and J by 5 bases, with 15 bases between them. The germline gives CDR1 GTSNPN, CDR2 SVGIG (reference sequence).

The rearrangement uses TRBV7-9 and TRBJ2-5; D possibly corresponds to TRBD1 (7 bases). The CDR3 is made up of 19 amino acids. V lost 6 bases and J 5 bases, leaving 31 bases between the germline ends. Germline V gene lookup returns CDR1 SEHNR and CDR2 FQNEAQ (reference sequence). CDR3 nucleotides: TGTGCCAGCAGAACAAATCGGAGGGGGCCAGGGGGGCTGAAGGAGACCCAGTACTTC. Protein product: CASRTNRRGPGGLKETQYF.

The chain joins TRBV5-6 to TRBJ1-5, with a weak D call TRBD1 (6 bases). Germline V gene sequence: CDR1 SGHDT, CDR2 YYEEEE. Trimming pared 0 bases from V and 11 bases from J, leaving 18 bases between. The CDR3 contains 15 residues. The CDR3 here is CASSLASGAFRTQHF. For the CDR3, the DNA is TGTGCCAGCAGCTTGGCGTCAGGGGCGTTTCGGACCCAGCATTTT.

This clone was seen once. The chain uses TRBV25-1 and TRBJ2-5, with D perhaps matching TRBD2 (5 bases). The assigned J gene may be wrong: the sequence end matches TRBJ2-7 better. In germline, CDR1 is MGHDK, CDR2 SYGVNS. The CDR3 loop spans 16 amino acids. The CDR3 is CASSDMGRSNTYEQYF. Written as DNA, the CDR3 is TGTGCCAGCAGTGACATGGGGAGATCGAATACCTACGAGCAGTACTTC.

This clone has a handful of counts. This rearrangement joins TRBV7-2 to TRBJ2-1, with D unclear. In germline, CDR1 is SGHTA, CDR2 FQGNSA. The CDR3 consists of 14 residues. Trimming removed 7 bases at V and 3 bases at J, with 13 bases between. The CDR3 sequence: CASTHGFRYNEQFF. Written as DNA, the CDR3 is TGTGCCAGCACCCACGGTTTTCGCTACAATGAGCAGTTCTTC.

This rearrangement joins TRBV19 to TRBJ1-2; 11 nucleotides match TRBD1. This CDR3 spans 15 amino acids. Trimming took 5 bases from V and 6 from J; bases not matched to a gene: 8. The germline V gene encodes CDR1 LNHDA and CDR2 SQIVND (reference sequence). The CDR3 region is CASSFGQGALDGYTF. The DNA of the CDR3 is TGTGCCAGTAGTTTTGGACAGGGGGCTTTGGATGGCTACACCTTC. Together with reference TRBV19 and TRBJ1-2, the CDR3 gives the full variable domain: DGGITQSPKYLFRKEGQNVTLSCEQNLNHDAMYWYRQDPGQGLRLIYYSQIVNDFQKGDIAEGYSVSREKKESFPLTVTSAQKNPTAFYLCASSFGQGALDGYTFGSGTRLTVV.

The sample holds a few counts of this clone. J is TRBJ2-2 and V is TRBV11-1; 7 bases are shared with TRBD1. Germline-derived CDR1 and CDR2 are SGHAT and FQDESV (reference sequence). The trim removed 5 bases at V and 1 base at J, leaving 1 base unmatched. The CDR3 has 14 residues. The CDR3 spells CASSRDRNTGELFF. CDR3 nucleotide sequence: TGTGCCAGCAGCCGGGACAGGAACACCGGGGAGCTGTTTTTT.

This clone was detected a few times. In nucleotides, the CDR3 is TGTGCCAGCAGTACCGGACAGGGCTCCTATGGCTACACCTTC. This sequence encodes CASSTGQGSYGYTF. This rearrangement joins TRBV28 to TRBJ1-2, with 8 bases aligning to TRBD1. Trimming cost V 5 bases and J 4 bases; bases outside gene matches: 6. CDR3 length: 14 amino acids. Germline V gene sequence: CDR1 MDHEN, CDR2 SYDVKM.

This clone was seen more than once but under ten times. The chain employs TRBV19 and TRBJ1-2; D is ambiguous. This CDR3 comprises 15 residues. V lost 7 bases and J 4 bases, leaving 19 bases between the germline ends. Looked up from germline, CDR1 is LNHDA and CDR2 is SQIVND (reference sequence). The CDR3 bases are TGTGCCAGTACCCTGCTCGACGGAGGTCTCTATGGCTACACCTTC. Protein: CASTLLDGGLYGYTF.

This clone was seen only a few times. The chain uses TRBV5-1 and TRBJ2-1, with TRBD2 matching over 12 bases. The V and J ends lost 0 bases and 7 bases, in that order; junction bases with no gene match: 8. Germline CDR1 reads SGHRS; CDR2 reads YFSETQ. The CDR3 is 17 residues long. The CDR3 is CASSLALAGGPWNEQFF. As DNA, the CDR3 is TGCGCCAGCAGCTTGGCTCTAGCGGGGGGGCCCTGGAATGAGCAGTTCTTC.

CDR3 sequence (DNA): TGTGCCAGCAGCTTAGCGGGAGGCGAGACCCAGTACTTC. Encoded protein: CASSLAGGETQYF. The gene calls are TRBV7-9 and TRBJ2-5; a possible D gene is TRBD2 (6 bases). V was trimmed by 0 bases and J by 5 bases, leaving 7 bases between them. The CDR3 is 13 residues long. Germline CDR1 reads SEHNR; CDR2 reads FQNEAQ (reference sequence).

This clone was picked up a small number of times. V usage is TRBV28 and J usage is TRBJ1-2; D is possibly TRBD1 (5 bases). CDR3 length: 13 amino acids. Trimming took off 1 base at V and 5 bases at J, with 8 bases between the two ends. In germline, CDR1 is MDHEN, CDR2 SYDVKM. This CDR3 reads CASSLLTGYGYTF. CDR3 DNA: TGTGCCAGCAGTTTATTAACAGGTTATGGCTACACCTTC.

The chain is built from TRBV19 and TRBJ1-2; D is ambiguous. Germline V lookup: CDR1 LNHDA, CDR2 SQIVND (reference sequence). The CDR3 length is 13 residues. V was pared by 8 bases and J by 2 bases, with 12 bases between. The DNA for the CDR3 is TGTGCCAGTTCGTTCAGAGGCAACTATGGCTACACCTTC. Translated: CASSFRGNYGYTF.

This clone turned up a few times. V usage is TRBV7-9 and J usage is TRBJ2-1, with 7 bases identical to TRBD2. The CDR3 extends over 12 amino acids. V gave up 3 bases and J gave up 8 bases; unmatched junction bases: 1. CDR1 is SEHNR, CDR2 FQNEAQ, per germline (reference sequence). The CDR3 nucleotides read TGTGCCAGCAGCTTGGGGGGGTATGAGCAGTTCTTC. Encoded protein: CASSLGGYEQFF.